This T cell receptor beta chain was recorded in a study of T cells in localized non-small cell lung cancer. This clone was seen more than once but under ten times. The method was immunoSEQ multiplex PCR; TCRdb's version includes in-frame clones alone and lacks a portion of them. Here the sample spans hundreds of clones, 15% to 20% being singletons. CDR3 length equals 16 residues. Germline V lookup: CDR1 MDHEN, CDR2 SYDVKM. Trimming removed 4 bases from V and 0 bases from J, with 13 bases in between. Sequenced material: normal lung tissue next to the tumor, taken before any cancer treatment. The sequence was obtained from a female donor older than 55 with stage II lung adenocarcinoma. This chain connects TRBV28 to TRBJ2-1; D not certain. CDR3 in DNA: TGTGCCAGCAGTTCCGAGGTCCGACCCTCCTACAATGAGCAGTTCTTC. Protein: CASSSEVRPSYNEQFF.